This TCR beta chain was captured by sequencing in a study of blood T cell repertoires in COVID-19. Turning to the study itself: The origin of the acute and convalescent COVID-19 samples was the United States, Italy and Spain. Sources were T cells, B-cell-depleted T cells, or PBMCs; the material itself was cDNA or gDNA.

TCRdb keeps only in-frame clones here, not all; method: immunoSEQ multiplex PCR. The sample gives about 14,000 clones, about 90% of which show up once; over 8% is in the top ten. The receptor was derived from a human donor in a cohort sampled during active COVID-19. Sequencing was carried out using peripheral blood.

In nucleotides, the CDR3 is TGTGCCAGCAGTTTTAAGCGGGGCGGAAACAATGAGCAGTTCTTC. Amino acids: CASSFKRGGNNEQFF. The rearrangement joins TRBV28 to TRBJ2-1, with 7 bases lining up with TRBD2. The CDR3 is made up of 15 amino acids. The junction had 7 bases not matched to a gene; V was cut back by 3 bases and J by 5 bases. Germline V CDR1 and CDR2: MDHEN, SYDVKM.